This T cell receptor (beta chain) was captured in a study of shared clonotypes between healthy human individuals. General study results and limits: Non-shared clonotypes were found to have lower generation probabilities than the clonotypes that were shared by all four of the sorted-subset donors.

Concerning this clone itself: Antigen unknown.

Those who donated, Caucasian adults without exception, all lived in Nashville, Tennessee. A CD45RA-negative memory subset and a CD45RA+ naive subset were separated from the CD4+ cells. This CDR3 comprises 13 residues. From germline, CDR1 is SNHLY and CDR2 FYNNEI. The V end lost 7 bases, the J end lost 6 bases, and 16 bases lay between the germline ends. Sequenced by immunoSEQ multiplex PCR; TCRdb stores in-frame clones only, minus some. The sample lists 1.4 million to 1.5 million clones; roughly 96% were seen once. Sequencing was carried out using naive CD4+ T cells sorted from blood. The subset was: CD45RA+ positively selected. The genes are TRBV2 and TRBJ2-7, with D possibly TRBD2 on 6 matching bases. The receptor's source is a man aged 30-40 years in good health. The CDR3 DNA follows: TGTGCCAGCACCAGAGGGACTGAGGGCGAGCAGTACTTC. Translating it yields CASTRGTEGEQYF.